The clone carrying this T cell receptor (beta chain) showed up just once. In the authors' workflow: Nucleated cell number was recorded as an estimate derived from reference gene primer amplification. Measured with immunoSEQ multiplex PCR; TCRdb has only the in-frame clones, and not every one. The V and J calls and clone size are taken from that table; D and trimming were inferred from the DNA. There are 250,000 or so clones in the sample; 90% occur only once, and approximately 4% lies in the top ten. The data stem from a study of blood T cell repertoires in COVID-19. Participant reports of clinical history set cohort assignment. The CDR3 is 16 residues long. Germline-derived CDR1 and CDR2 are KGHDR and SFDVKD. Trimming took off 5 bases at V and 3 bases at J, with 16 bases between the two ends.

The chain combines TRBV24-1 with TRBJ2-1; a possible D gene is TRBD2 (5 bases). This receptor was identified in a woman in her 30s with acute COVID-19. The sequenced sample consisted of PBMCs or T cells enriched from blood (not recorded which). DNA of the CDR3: TGTGCCACCAGTGTTAGCGAGCGGCTTGACTACAATGAGCAGTTCTTC. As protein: CATSVSERLDYNEQFF.